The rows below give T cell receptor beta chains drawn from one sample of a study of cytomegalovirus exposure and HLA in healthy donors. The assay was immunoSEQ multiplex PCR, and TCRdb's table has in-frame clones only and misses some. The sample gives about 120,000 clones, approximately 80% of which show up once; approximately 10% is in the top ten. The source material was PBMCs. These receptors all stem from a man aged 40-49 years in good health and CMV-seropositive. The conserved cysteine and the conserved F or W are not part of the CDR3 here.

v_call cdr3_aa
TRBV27 ASSSLVWGAYNEQF
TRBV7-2 ASNRDSNTGELF
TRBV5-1 ASSRPRGNMNTEAF
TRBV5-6 ASNPGTGLRDTQY
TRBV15 ATGQYSYEQY
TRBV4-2 ASSPTGGGSTGELF
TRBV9 ASSVGSSGGQETQY
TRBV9 ASSPGAGGAREQY
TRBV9 ASSAAGREGYGYT
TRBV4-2 ASSQDQGSQYGYT
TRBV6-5 ASSYAALGDTQY
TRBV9 ASSVRPGNTQY
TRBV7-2 ASSYLGQGYTEAF
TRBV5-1 ASRPTSGSYNEQF
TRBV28 ASSRGPEAF
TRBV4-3 ASSQDIVLAGRDEQF
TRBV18 ASSPRMGGGLEQY